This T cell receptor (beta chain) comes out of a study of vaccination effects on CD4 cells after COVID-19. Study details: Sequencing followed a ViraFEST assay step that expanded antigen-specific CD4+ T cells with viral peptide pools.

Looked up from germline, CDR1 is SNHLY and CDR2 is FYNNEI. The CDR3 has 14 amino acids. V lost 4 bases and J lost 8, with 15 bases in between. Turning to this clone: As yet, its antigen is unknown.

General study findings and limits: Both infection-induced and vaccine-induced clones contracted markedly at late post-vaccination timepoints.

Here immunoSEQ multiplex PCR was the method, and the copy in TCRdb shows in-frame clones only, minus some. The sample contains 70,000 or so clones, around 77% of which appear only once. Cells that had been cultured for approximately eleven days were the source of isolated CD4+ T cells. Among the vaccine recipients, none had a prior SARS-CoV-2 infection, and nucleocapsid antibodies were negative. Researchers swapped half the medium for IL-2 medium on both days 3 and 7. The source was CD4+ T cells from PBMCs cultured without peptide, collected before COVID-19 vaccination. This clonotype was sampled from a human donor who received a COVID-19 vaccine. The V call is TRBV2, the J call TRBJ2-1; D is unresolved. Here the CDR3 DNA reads TGTGCCAGCAGTGGGTTGGGCGGCCGAGATGAGCAGTTCTTC. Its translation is CASSGLGGRDEQFF. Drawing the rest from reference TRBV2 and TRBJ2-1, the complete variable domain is EPEVTQTPSHQVTQMGQEVILRCVPISNHLYFYWYRQILGQKVEFLVSFYNNEISEKSEIFDDQFSVERPDGSNFTLKIRSTKLEDSAMYFCASSGLGGRDEQFFGPGTRLTVL.